This T cell receptor beta chain came from a study of T cells in Graves' hyperthyroidism and ophthalmopathy. The CDR3 loop spans 14 amino acids. From germline, CDR1 is SGHAT and CDR2 FQNNGV. Deletions cut 4 bases from V and 7 bases from J, with 17 bases between. Amplified TCR beta CDR3 regions came from RNA transcripts. A set of HTBI primers served as the primers for a first-round RT-PCR of the TCR CDR3. MiXCR, run by TCRdb on the multiplex PCR reads, gives a single entry per CDR3 protein. The data hold hundreds of thousands of distinct CDR3 sequences, with roughly 40% observed a single time. This clonotype was observed a handful of times.

The receptor was isolated from a man in his late teens or twenties with Graves' hyperthyroidism. This chain links TRBV11-2 with TRBJ2-7, with TRBD1 as a possible D gene (6 bases). Sequencing was done on a sample of blood. The CDR3, as DNA: TGTGCCAGCAGCTCGAGGCCTCAGGGGTGGGAGCAGTACTTC. This codes for CASSSRPQGWEQYF.